Shown below are 4 T cell receptor beta chains from a single sample sequenced in a study of cytomegalovirus exposure and HLA in healthy donors. TCRdb's copy holds only in-frame clones and misses some; the assay was immunoSEQ multiplex PCR. The table shows about 330,000 clones, with around 86% occurring only once. Sequences were obtained from PBMCs. All receptors derive from a woman aged 18-29 years in good health and CMV-seronegative.

V gene TRBV7-3 combines with J gene TRBJ2-7, with D possibly TRBD2 on 5 matching bases. This CDR3 has 14 amino acids. V lost 1 base, J lost 7 bases, and 14 bases lay in between. CDR1 is SGHTA, CDR2 FQGTGA, per germline. The CDR3, as DNA: TGTGCCAGCAGCTTAAAGGGAGTAAGAAGAGAGCAGTACTTC. This gives the protein CASSLKGVRREQYF.

The rearrangement uses TRBV6-5 and TRBJ2-1; a weak D match, TRBD2 (6 bases). The CDR3 is made up of 14 amino acids. V lost 8 bases, J lost 0 bases, and 11 bases lay in between. Germline V gene data show CDR1 as MNHEY and CDR2 as SVGAGI. The DNA of the CDR3 is TGTGCCAGCGGGGACGGGAGCTCCTACAATGAGCAGTTCTTC. Protein sequence: CASGDGSSYNEQFF.

The chain recombines TRBV6-7 with TRBJ2-1, with a possible D match to TRBD1 (8 bases). TRBV6-7 is an open reading frame, and its role is uncertain. CDR3 size: 16 residues. Trimming pared 5 bases from V and 6 bases from J, leaving 20 bases between. CDR3 in amino acids: CASSPPRSGTGNEQFF. The DNA for the CDR3 is TGTGCCAGCAGTCCCCCCAGAAGCGGGACAGGCAATGAGCAGTTCTTC.

J is TRBJ2-5 and V is TRBV7-9; D may be TRBD1 (5 bases). CDR1 and CDR2 from the germline V gene are SEHNR and FQNEAQ (reference sequence). Trimming shortened V by 5 bases and J by 4 bases, and 11 bases separated the two germline ends. The CDR3 is 13 residues long. The CDR3 loop reads CASSLVGVETQYF. CDR3 in DNA: TGTGCCAGCAGCCTAGTAGGGGTAGAGACCCAGTACTTC.